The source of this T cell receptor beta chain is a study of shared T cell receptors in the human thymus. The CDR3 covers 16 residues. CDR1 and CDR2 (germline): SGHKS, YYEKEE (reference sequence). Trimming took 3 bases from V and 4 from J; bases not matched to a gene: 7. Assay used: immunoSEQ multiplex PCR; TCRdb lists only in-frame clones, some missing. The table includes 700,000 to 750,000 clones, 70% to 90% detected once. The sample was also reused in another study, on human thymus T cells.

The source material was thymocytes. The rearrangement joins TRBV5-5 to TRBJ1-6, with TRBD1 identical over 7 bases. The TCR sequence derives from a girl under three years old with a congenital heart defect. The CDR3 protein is CASSSPGQIYNSPLHF. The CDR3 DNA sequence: TGTGCCAGCAGCTCACCGGGACAGATATATAATTCACCCCTCCACTTT.